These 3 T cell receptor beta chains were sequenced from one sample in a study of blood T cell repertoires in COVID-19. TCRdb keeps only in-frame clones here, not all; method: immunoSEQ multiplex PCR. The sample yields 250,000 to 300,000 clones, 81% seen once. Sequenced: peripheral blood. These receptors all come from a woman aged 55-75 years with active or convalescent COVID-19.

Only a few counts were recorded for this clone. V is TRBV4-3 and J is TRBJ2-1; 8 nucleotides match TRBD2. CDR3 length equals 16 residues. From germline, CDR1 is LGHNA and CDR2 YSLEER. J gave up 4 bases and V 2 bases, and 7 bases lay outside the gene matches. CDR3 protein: CASSQSSGAGYNEQFF. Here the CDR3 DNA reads TGCGCCAGCAGCCAAAGTAGCGGGGCTGGTTACAATGAGCAGTTCTTC.

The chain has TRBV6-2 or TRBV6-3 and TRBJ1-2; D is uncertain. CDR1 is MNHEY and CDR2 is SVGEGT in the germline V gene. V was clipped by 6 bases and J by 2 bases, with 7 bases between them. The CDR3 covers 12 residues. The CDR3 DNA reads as TGTGCCAGCAGCCGCACAAACTATGGCTACACCTTC. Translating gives CASSRTNYGYTF.

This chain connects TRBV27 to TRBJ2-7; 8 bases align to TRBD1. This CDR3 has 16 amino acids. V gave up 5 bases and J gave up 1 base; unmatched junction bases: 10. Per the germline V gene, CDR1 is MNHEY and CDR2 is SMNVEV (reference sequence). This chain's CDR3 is CASSRDPDRASYEQYF. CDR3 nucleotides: TGTGCCAGCAGTCGCGACCCGGACAGGGCTTCCTACGAGCAGTACTTC.